This TCR beta chain was observed in a study of human T cells and chemical hapten exposure. Broader study findings: Expanded TCRs grouped into significantly more large CDR3 similarity clusters than controls produced.

TCRdb re-analysed the RACE reads in MiXCR, keeping a single row per CDR3 protein. The sample includes some 41,000 distinct CDR3 sequences, about 4% seen only once; the top ten take roughly 24%. Specified time point: patch test 1, 2 weeks after DPC sensitization. Treatment specified: therapeutic diphenylcyclopropenone sensitization with weekly scalp DPC. Total RNA was isolated from whole blood that had not been fractionated. This clonotype has ten or more counts. The target antigen is unknown. The germline V gene encodes CDR1 DFQATT and CDR2 SNEGSKA (reference sequence). The ends lost 4 bases at V and 4 bases at J; junction bases unmatched: 3. This CDR3 region has 14 residues.

Specimen: whole blood, collected in connection with sensitization to the hapten diphenylcyclopropenone (DPC). The chain couples TRBV20-1 to TRBJ2-3; 12 positions agree with TRBD1. This sequence was found in a man aged 50 or older with alopecia areata. Some clones in this sample may be carry-over from other donors' samples. The CDR3 protein is CSAIGTGGADTQYF. CDR3 coding DNA: TGCAGTGCTATTGGGACAGGGGGCGCAGATACGCAGTATTTT.